The 11 T cell receptor beta chains in this list originate from one sample, sequenced in a study of shared clonotypes between healthy human individuals. This table comes from immunoSEQ multiplex PCR, and its TCRdb copy is limited to in-frame clones, with some not included. The table has approximately 470,000 clones, more than 75% seen once. Source material: PBMCs. All receptors come from a woman aged 40 to 50 in good health. Some clones in this sample may be carry-over from other donors' samples.

CDR3 DNA: TGTGCCAGCAACATGGCGGTCAATAGCAATCAGCCCCAGCATTTT. As protein: CASNMAVNSNQPQHF. The V gene is TRBV6-1, the J gene TRBJ1-5; D not certain. Between the trimmed V and J ends, which lost 7 bases and 0 bases, there was a span of 13 bases. From germline, CDR1 is MNHNS and CDR2 SASEGT. This CDR3 comprises 15 residues.

This sequence joins TRBV2 and TRBJ2-7; 9 bases fit TRBD2. This CDR3 region has 17 residues. J lost 4 bases, V lost 6 bases, and 16 bases had no gene match. Germline CDR1 reads SNHLY; CDR2 reads FYNNEI. CDR3 DNA: TGTGCCAGCAGCCAGGACCTAACGGCGGGAGGGCCTTACGAGCAGTACTTC. It specifies CASSQDLTAGGPYEQYF.

The J gene is TRBJ2-3, the V gene TRBV5-6; no definite D call. The germline gives CDR1 SGHDT, CDR2 YYEEEE. Trimming took 4 bases from V and 4 from J, leaving 7 bases between them. The CDR3 is 12 residues long. Here the CDR3 reads CASSLLADTQYF. The CDR3 DNA is TGTGCCAGCAGCCTCCTAGCAGATACGCAGTATTTT.

The chain is built from TRBV4-1 and TRBJ2-7; the D is unclear. V lost 0 bases to trimming and J lost 6 bases, with 3 bases between them. Germline-derived CDR1 and CDR2 are MGHRA and YSYEKL. The length of the CDR3 is 11 residues. The CDR3 nucleotides read TGCGCCAGCAGCCAAGACGGCGAGCAGTACTTC. It translates to CASSQDGEQYF.

This CDR3 reads CASSGRRDHNEQFF. The CDR3 DNA reads as TGTGCCAGCTCTGGGCGCCGGGACCACAATGAGCAGTTCTTC. The rearrangement joins TRBV13 to TRBJ2-1; D may match TRBD1 or TRBD2 (5 bases each). Trimming took 8 bases from V and 5 from J, leaving 16 bases between them. CDR3 length equals 14 residues. The germline V gene has CDR1 PRHDT and CDR2 FYEKMQ (reference sequence).

The chain uses TRBV5-1 and TRBJ2-7; D might be TRBD1 (5 bases). Germline values: CDR1 SGHRS, CDR2 YFSETQ. V was trimmed by 5 bases and J by 5 bases, leaving 14 bases between them. CDR3 length: 13 residues. CDR3 sequence (DNA): TGCGCCAGCAGACTGCAGGGAAGCGACGAGCAGTACTTC. Translating it yields CASRLQGSDEQYF.

The chain joins TRBV7-9 to TRBJ2-1; D remains ambiguous. The CDR3 totals 12 residues. Germline lookup yields CDR1 SEHNR and CDR2 FQNEAQ (reference sequence). V was shortened by 8 bases and J by 7 bases, with 12 bases between the two germline ends. The CDR3 coding sequence is TGTGCCAGCTCCGGCCCTACTAATGAGCAGTTCTTC. Translating it yields CASSGPTNEQFF.

This chain connects TRBV5-1 to TRBJ2-5; maybe TRBD2 (6 bases). The end of the DNA is better explained by TRBJ2-7, so the J call may be wrong. There are 16 residues in the CDR3. The germline V gene encodes CDR1 SGHRS and CDR2 YFSETQ. The CDR3, as DNA: TGCGCCAGCAGCTTGGAATTAGGGAGGCCCCCTTACGAGCAGTACTTC. As protein: CASSLELGRPPYEQYF.

In this sample, this clone turned up many times. The CDR3 is CASSPDGGLVGGELFF. CDR3 bases: TGTGCCAGCAGCCCAGACGGGGGGCTGGTTGGCGGGGAGCTGTTTTTT. The rearrangement links TRBV7-3 to TRBJ2-2; tentatively, D is TRBD2 (7 bases). In germline, CDR1 is SGHTA, CDR2 FQGTGA. V lost 5 bases and J lost 7, with 20 bases in between. The CDR3 is 16 amino acids. Filled out from reference TRBV7-3 and TRBJ2-2, the complete variable domain reads GAGVSQTPSNKVTEKGKYVELRCDPISGHTALYWYRQSLGQGPEFLIYFQGTGAADDSGLPNDRFFAVRPEGSVSTLKIQRTERGDSAVYLCASSPDGGLVGGELFFGEGSRLTVL.

CDR3 residues: CASSRGPEQETQYF. The DNA for the CDR3 is TGTGCCAGCAGCCGTGGGCCGGAGCAAGAGACCCAGTACTTC. This sequence joins TRBV11-3 and TRBJ2-5; no clear D gene. The CDR3 runs to 14 residues. Looked up from germline, CDR1 is SGHNT and CDR2 is YENEEA. The ends were cut back, 5 bases at V and 2 bases at J, with 12 bases in the middle.

To note about this clone: A read error may be the cause here, since a much bigger clone is one base away. This chain joins TRBV11-2 and TRBJ2-5; D uncertain. The CDR3 loop spans 13 amino acids. The germline V gene has CDR1 SGHAT and CDR2 FQNNGV. In DNA, the CDR3 is TGTGTCAGCAGCTTATGGCGGACAGAGACCCAGTACTTC. Its protein product is CVSSLWRTETQYF. The full variable domain, with the rest looked up from reference TRBV11-2 and TRBJ2-5, is EAGVAQSPRYKIIEKRQSVAFWCNPISGHATLYWYQQILGQGPKLLIQFQNNGVVDDSQLPKDRFSAERLKGVDSTLKIQPAKLEDSAVYLCVSSLWRTETQYFGPGTRLLVL.